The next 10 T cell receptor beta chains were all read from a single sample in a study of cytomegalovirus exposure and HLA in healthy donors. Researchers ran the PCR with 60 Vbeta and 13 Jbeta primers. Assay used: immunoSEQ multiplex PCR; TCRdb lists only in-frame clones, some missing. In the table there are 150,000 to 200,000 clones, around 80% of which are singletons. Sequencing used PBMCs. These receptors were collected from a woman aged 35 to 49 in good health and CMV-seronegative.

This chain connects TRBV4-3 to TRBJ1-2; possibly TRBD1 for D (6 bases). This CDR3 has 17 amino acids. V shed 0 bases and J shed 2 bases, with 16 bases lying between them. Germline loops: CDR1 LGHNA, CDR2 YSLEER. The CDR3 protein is CASSQDRGDTWNYGYTF. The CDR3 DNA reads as TGCGCCAGCAGCCAAGATCGGGGGGACACGTGGAACTATGGCTACACCTTC.

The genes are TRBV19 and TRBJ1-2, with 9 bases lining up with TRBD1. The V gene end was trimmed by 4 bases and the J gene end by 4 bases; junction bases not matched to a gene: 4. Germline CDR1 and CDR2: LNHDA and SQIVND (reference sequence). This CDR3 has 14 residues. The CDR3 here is CASSTRDRVYGYTF. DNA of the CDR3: TGTGCCAGTAGTACCCGGGACAGGGTCTATGGCTACACCTTC.

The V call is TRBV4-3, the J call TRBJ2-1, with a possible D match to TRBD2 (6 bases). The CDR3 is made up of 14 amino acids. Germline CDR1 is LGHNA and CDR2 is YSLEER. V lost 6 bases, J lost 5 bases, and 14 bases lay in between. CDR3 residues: CASSPSRDHNEQFF. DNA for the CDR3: TGCGCCAGCAGTCCCTCGCGGGATCACAATGAGCAGTTCTTC.

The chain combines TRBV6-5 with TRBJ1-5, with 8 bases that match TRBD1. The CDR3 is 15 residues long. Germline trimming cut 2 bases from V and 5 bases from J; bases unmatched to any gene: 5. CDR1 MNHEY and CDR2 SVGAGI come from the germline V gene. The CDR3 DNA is TGTGCCAGCAGTTACCGGACAGGGAAGGATCAGCCCCAGCATTTT. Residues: CASSYRTGKDQPQHF.

The CDR3 coding sequence is TGTGCCAGTAGTCAACAGGGGAATGGAGATACGCAGTATTTT. Protein product: CASSQQGNGDTQYF. The rearrangement links TRBV19 to TRBJ2-3, with 7 nucleotides matching TRBD1. The CDR3 contains 14 residues. The junction had 7 bases not matched to a gene; V was cut back by 5 bases and J by 5 bases. Germline CDR1 is LNHDA and CDR2 is SQIVND (reference sequence).

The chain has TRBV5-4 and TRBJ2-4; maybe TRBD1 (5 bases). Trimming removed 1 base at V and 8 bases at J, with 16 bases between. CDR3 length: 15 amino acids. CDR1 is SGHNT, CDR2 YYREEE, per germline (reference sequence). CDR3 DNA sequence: TGTGCCAGCAGCTTGAGCTCCAGGGTCGTGGACATTCAGTACTTC. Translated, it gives CASSLSSRVVDIQYF.

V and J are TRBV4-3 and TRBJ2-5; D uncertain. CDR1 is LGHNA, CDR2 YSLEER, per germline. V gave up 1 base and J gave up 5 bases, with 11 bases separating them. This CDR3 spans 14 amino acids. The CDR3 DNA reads TGCGCCAGCAGCCAAGGTTCCGGGTACGAGACCCAGTACTTC. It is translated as CASSQGSGYETQYF.

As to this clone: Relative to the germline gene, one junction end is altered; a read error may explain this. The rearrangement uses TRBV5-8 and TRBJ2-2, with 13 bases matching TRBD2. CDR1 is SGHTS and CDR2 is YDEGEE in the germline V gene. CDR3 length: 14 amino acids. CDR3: CASSKSGTSGKLFF. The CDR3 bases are TGTGCCAGCAGCAAGAGCGGGACTAGCGGGAAGCTGTTTTTT.

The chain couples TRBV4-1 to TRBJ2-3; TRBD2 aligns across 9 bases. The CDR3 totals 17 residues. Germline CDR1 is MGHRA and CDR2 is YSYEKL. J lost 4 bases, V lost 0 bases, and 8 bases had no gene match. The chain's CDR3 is CASSQDVGSGSADTQYF. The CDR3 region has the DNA TGCGCCAGCAGCCAAGATGTCGGTAGCGGGAGCGCAGATACGCAGTATTTT.

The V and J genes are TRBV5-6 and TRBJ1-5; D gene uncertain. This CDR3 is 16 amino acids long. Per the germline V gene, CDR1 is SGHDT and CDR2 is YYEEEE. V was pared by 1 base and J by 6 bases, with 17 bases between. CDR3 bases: TGTGCCAGCAGCTTGTATGCCAGGCGGAGGTCTCAGCCCCAGCATTTT. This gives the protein CASSLYARRRSQPQHF.